This T cell receptor (beta chain) was profiled in a study of response to subunit inactivated influenza vaccine. A word on this clonotype: What it binds is unknown.

Study outcomes and limitations: After each seasonal influenza vaccination, few new T cells are recruited, the authors suggested.

Each CDR3 protein gets one entry after TCRdb re-called the RT-PCR reads with MiXCR. The sample lists about 520,000 distinct CDR3 sequences, about 25% seen once, with about 1.9% in the top ten. The CDR3 length is 14 residues. CDR1 SNHLY and CDR2 FYNNEI come from the germline V gene. V was pared by 4 bases and J by 6 bases, with 7 bases of the junction left unmatched. The input for sequencing was CD4+ T cells sorted from PBMCs, taken 4 to 6 days after vaccination. The sequence came from a man aged 50-60 years who received an inactivated influenza vaccine. J is TRBJ2-5 and V is TRBV2, with TRBD1 matching over 8 bases. Written as DNA, the CDR3 is TGTGCCAGCAGTGGACAGGGGAGGACGAAGACCCAGTACTTC. It codes for CASSGQGRTKTQYF.